This entry lists 9 T cell receptor beta chains sequenced from one sample in a study of blood T cell repertoires in COVID-19. This table comes from immunoSEQ multiplex PCR, and its TCRdb copy is limited to in-frame clones, with some not included. The table shows 150,000 to 200,000 clones, with roughly 83% occurring only once. The sample comprised peripheral blood. These receptors were taken from a woman aged 40 to 50 with COVID-19, enrolled during active disease.

The chain employs TRBV7-8 and TRBJ2-7, with 7 bases identical to TRBD1. The CDR3 totals 14 residues. Trimming cost V 5 bases and J 3 bases; bases outside gene matches: 7. CDR1 is SGHVS and CDR2 is FQNEAQ in the germline V gene. CDR3 DNA sequence: TGTGCCAGCAGCATAGACAGGGTAAACTACGAGCAGTACTTC. Residues: CASSIDRVNYEQYF.

This rearrangement joins TRBV10-1 to TRBJ2-3, with D uncertain. From germline, CDR1 is WNHNN and CDR2 SYGVQD (reference sequence). This CDR3 has 15 amino acids. Trimming removed 2 bases from V and 0 bases from J, with 9 bases in between. DNA of the CDR3: TGCGCCAGCAGTGAGCAGCGCCCAAGCACAGATACGCAGTATTTT. Encoded protein: CASSEQRPSTDTQYF.

The rearrangement uses TRBV7-2 and TRBJ2-5; maybe TRBD2 (7 bases). Trimming pared 5 bases from V and 4 bases from J, leaving 17 bases between. Germline V gene sequence: CDR1 SGHTA, CDR2 FQGNSA. CDR3 length: 15 amino acids. CDR3 loop: CASSIQWGGRETQYF. The DNA for the CDR3 is TGTGCCAGCAGCATCCAGTGGGGGGGCCGAGAGACCCAGTACTTC.

The chain has TRBV4-1 and TRBJ1-2; D may be TRBD1 (5 bases). Per the germline V gene, CDR1 is MGHRA and CDR2 is YSYEKL. The CDR3 is 15 residues long. Between the trimmed V and J ends, which lost 2 bases and 0 bases, there was a span of 10 bases. In DNA, the CDR3 is TGCGCCAGCAGCCAACTGTGGGGCTCTAACTATGGCTACACCTTC. This encodes CASSQLWGSNYGYTF.

This clone occurred once. This chain uses TRBV18 with TRBJ1-6, with D maybe TRBD1 (6 bases). Between the trimmed V and J ends, which lost 2 bases and 3 bases, there was a span of 8 bases. The germline gives CDR1 KGHSH, CDR2 LQKENI. The CDR3 spans 15 residues. The CDR3 DNA reads TGTGCCAGCTCACCATCAGGGGACTATAATTCACCCCTCCACTTT. This sequence encodes CASSPSGDYNSPLHF. Combining the CDR3 with reference TRBV18 and TRBJ1-6 gives the whole variable domain NAGVMQNPRHLVRRRGQEARLRCSPMKGHSHVYWYRQLPEEGLKFMVYLQKENIIDESGMPKERFSAEFPKEGPSILRIQQVVRGDSAAYFCASSPSGDYNSPLHFGNGTRLTVT.

The V and J genes are TRBV18 and TRBJ2-5; 9 nucleotides line up with TRBD1. J lost 4 bases, V lost 3 bases, and 9 bases had no gene match. Germline V CDR1 and CDR2: KGHSH, LQKENI. This CDR3 is built from 16 residues. The chain's CDR3 is CASSPTGGSWRETQYF. Here the CDR3 DNA reads TGTGCCAGCTCACCGACAGGGGGATCTTGGAGAGAGACCCAGTACTTC.

The chain carries TRBV19 and TRBJ2-5, with 8 bases fitting TRBD1. CDR1 and CDR2 (germline): LNHDA, SQIVND (reference sequence). The CDR3 length is 14 residues. V was clipped by 7 bases and J by 3 bases; unmatched bases: 7. In DNA form, the CDR3 reads TGTGCCAGTACCTCCGGACAGGGCGAAGAGACCCAGTACTTC. Translating it yields CASTSGQGEETQYF.

The CDR3 DNA reads TGTGCCAGCGGGGTCGGGGAGCTGGGTCGGAATGAGCAGTTCTTC. Protein product: CASGVGELGRNEQFF. The chain joins TRBV2 to TRBJ2-1, with D perhaps TRBD2 (5 bases). V lost 8 bases to trimming and J lost 7 bases, with 21 bases between them. In germline, CDR1 is SNHLY, CDR2 FYNNEI. This CDR3 is 15 amino acids long.

This rearrangement joins TRBV15 to TRBJ2-3; 11 bases are a match to TRBD2. Germline V CDR1 and CDR2: LNHNV, YYDKDF (reference sequence). V gave up 5 bases and J gave up 4 bases; unmatched junction bases: 8. This CDR3 contains 16 residues. DNA for the CDR3: TGTGCCACCAGCGGAGGAGTTAGCGGGGGGGCAGATACGCAGTATTTT. This codes for CATSGGVSGGADTQYF.